These T cell receptor beta chains were read from a single sample in a study of blood T cell repertoires in COVID-19. Profiled with immunoSEQ multiplex PCR; TCRdb holds only in-frame clones, not every one. The sample has just under 95,000 clones, roughly 80% seen once. The specimen was peripheral blood. The receptor set was obtained from a human donor in a cohort sampled during active COVID-19. Each CDR3 is given with its conserved first and last residue. The D gene is left open where the match is weak. Clone size is shown for a subset of rows, as once, few, many or a class of expanded clone.

TRBV10-3	TRBJ2-2	TRBD1	NA	CAISGVRGRGTGELFF	TGTGCCATCAGTGGGGTAAGGGGGCGCGGCACCGGGGAGCTGTTTTTT
TRBV28	TRBJ1-1	TRBD1	once	CASSRTGGMNTEAFF	TGTGCCAGCAGTAGGACAGGGGGGATGAACACTGAAGCTTTCTTT
TRBV6-6	TRBJ2-7	TRBD1	few	CASTKGQGAYEQYF	TGTGCCAGCACCAAGGGACAGGGGGCCTACGAGCAGTACTTC
TRBV5-1	TRBJ1-5	TRBD1	few	CASSLAGTGGQPQHF	TGCGCCAGCAGCTTGGCCGGGACAGGAGGCCAGCCCCAGCATTTT
TRBV29-1	TRBJ2-7	TRBD1	NA	CSARTGLSSYEQYF	TGCAGCGCTCGGACAGGTCTTAGCTCCTACGAGCAGTACTTC
TRBV5-1	TRBJ2-6	NA	once	CASSSQGSGANVLTF	TGCGCCAGCAGCTCGCAGGGGTCTGGGGCCAACGTCCTGACTTTC
TRBV28	TRBJ2-1	NA	NA	CASSSGQLRGEYNEQFF	TGTGCCAGCAGTTCCGGACAGTTACGTGGCGAGTACAATGAGCAGTTCTTC
TRBV5-5	TRBJ1-5	TRBD1	NA	CASSPGQGRDQPQHF	TGTGCCAGCAGCCCGGGACAGGGGCGCGATCAGCCCCAGCATTTT
TRBV6-1	TRBJ1-5	TRBD1	NA	CASSEAQGFNQPQHF	TGTGCCAGCAGTGAAGCACAGGGGTTCAATCAGCCCCAGCATTTT
TRBV10-3	TRBJ2-7	TRBD2	NA	CAIRETSGSREQYF	TGTGCCATCAGGGAGACTAGCGGGAGTCGAGAGCAGTACTTC
TRBV3-1/TRBV3-2	TRBJ2-7	NA	NA	CASSPPGTWSYEQYF	TGTGCCAGCAGCCCGCCCGGGACTTGGTCTTACGAGCAGTACTTC
TRBV7-8	TRBJ1-1	TRBD1	NA	CASSLRDRGSNTEAFF	TGTGCCAGCAGCTTAAGGGACAGGGGTTCGAACACTGAAGCTTTCTTT
TRBV28	TRBJ1-1	NA	NA	CASSRGGVNTEAFF	TGTGCCAGCAGTAGGGGGGGAGTGAACACTGAAGCTTTCTTT
TRBV7-6	TRBJ2-7	TRBD2	NA	CASSLAGVASGRYEQYF	TGTGCCAGCAGCTTAGCCGGGGTGGCTAGCGGGAGATACGAGCAGTACTTC
TRBV6-5	TRBJ1-1	TRBD1	NA	CASLRQGFPEAFF	TGTGCCAGCCTCAGACAGGGGTTCCCTGAAGCTTTCTTT
TRBV3-1/TRBV3-2	TRBJ1-1	NA	NA	CASSQMAGKAEAFF	TGTGCCAGCAGCCAAATGGCGGGGAAGGCTGAAGCTTTCTTT
TRBV7-2	TRBJ1-2	TRBD1	once	CASSLDTGGGGYTF	TGTGCCAGCAGCTTAGACACAGGGGGCGGTGGCTACACCTTC
TRBV6-5	TRBJ2-7	TRBD1	NA	CASSYDGTGVGEQYF	TGTGCCAGCAGTTACGACGGGACAGGGGTAGGGGAGCAGTACTTC
TRBV18	TRBJ2-1	TRBD2	NA	CASSPTSGLYNEQFF	TGTGCCAGCTCACCGACTAGCGGGCTGTACAATGAGCAGTTCTTC
TRBV6-2/TRBV6-3	TRBJ2-3	TRBD2	once	CASSYSMRRAGAGDTQYF	TGTGCCAGCAGTTACTCGATGAGAAGAGCGGGAGCGGGAGATACGCAGTATTTT
TRBV6-5	TRBJ2-5	NA	NA	CASGGLLQETQYF	TGTGCCAGCGGCGGCCTCTTACAAGAGACCCAGTACTTC
TRBV7-3	TRBJ2-6	NA	few	CASSLNPGLGGANVLTF	TGTGCCAGCAGCTTAAATCCCGGACTCGGTGGGGCCAACGTCCTGACTTTC
TRBV5-6	TRBJ2-5	TRBD1	NA	CASSSTGGRRETQYF	TGTGCCAGCAGCTCGACAGGGGGCAGGAGAGAGACCCAGTACTTC
TRBV12-3/TRBV12-4	TRBJ1-1	TRBD1	NA	CASGHGTGAEAFF	TGTGCCAGCGGCCATGGGACAGGGGCTGAAGCTTTCTTT
TRBV15	TRBJ2-7	TRBD1	NA	CATSRGGQGGYEQYF	TGTGCCACCAGCAGAGGGGGACAGGGGGGCTACGAGCAGTACTTC
TRBV28	TRBJ2-1	NA	NA	CASEKGTFEQFF	TGTGCCAGCGAAAAGGGGACTTTCGAGCAGTTCTTC
TRBV11-2	TRBJ2-7	NA	NA	CASRARTYEQYF	TGTGCCAGCAGAGCTAGGACCTACGAGCAGTACTTC
TRBV5-4	TRBJ2-1	NA	NA	CASSLEGGSYNEQFF	TGTGCCAGCAGCCTCGAGGGTGGCTCCTACAATGAGCAGTTCTTC
TRBV6-5	TRBJ1-6	TRBD1	NA	CASSYEQGGSPLHF	TGTGCCAGCAGTTACGAACAGGGGGGTTCACCCCTCCACTTT
TRBV24-1	TRBJ2-1	TRBD2	NA	CATSELAGSAYNEQFF	TGTGCCACCAGTGAACTAGCGGGGTCCGCCTACAATGAGCAGTTCTTC
TRBV10-3	TRBJ2-7	TRBD1	NA	CAISPRAGTGVREQYF	TGTGCCATCAGTCCTCGAGCGGGGACAGGGGTACGCGAGCAGTACTTC
TRBV9	TRBJ2-7	TRBD1	NA	CASSVGVGGQGSYEQYF	TGTGCCAGCAGCGTAGGGGTAGGGGGACAGGGGAGCTACGAGCAGTACTTC
TRBV29-1	TRBJ2-1	TRBD2	NA	CSVVLAGEKFF	TGCAGCGTAGTCCTAGCGGGAGAAAAGTTCTTC
TRBV14	TRBJ1-2	TRBD1	NA	CASSPAGGYGYTF	TGTGCCAGCAGCCCGGCAGGGGGCTATGGCTACACCTTC
TRBV5-1	TRBJ2-1	TRBD2	NA	CASRGLAGYNEQFF	TGCGCCAGCAGGGGACTAGCGGGATACAATGAGCAGTTCTTC
TRBV4-2	TRBJ2-7	NA	NA	CASSQDASEYEQYF	TGTGCCAGCAGCCAAGATGCTAGCGAGTACGAGCAGTACTTC
TRBV11-2	TRBJ2-7	NA	NA	CASSLASGPSYEQYF	TGTGCCAGCAGCTTAGCCAGCGGGCCTTCCTACGAGCAGTACTTC
TRBV28	TRBJ1-2	NA	NA	CASSRSRSGGHRGYTF	TGTGCCAGCAGCCGGTCAAGGTCCGGGGGGCATCGTGGCTACACCTTC
TRBV27	TRBJ1-1	NA	NA	CASSLRGGPTEAFF	TGTGCCAGCAGTCTACGGGGGGGCCCAACTGAAGCTTTCTTT
TRBV25-1	TRBJ2-7	NA	NA	CASSEGAPYEQYF	TGTGCCAGCAGTGAGGGGGCCCCCTACGAGCAGTACTTC